This TCR beta chain was observed in a study of molecular identifiers for immune sequencing clone quantification. The overall study: RNA from about 20,000 or 100,000 naive CD8 cells was split five ways in replicates, with four sequenced. Study-wide results and caveats: Barcode collisions between identical TCR molecules could shrink estimates of highly expanded clone sizes. Over 99% of effector molecules, yet under 1% of naive-cell molecules, were held by clones above 20 RNA copies.

Listed TCR primers and previously described methods were used for bulk TCR libraries. TCRdb redid the calling of the PCR reads with MiXCR, one entry per CDR3 protein. The table includes around 460,000 distinct CDR3 sequences, less than 30% detected once. The germline CDR1 and CDR2 sequences are MNHEY and SMNVEV (reference sequence). V was pared by 2 bases and J by 5 bases, with 12 bases between. The CDR3 is made up of 14 amino acids. Regarding this clonotype: Its antigen is not known.

Input material: naive CD8+ T cells from blood, with Jurkat cell RNA spiked in. This sample's subset: FACS-sorted CD8+CD4-CCR7+CD45RA+ naive T cells. The source is a human donor in good health. Some libraries in this study had Jurkat cell RNA spiked in. V is TRBV27 and J is TRBJ2-5, with a tentative D call TRBD2 (7 bases). CDR3 nucleotide sequence: TGTGCCAGCAGTTTACGGGGGGCGGGCGAGACCCAGTACTTC. It codes for CASSLRGAGETQYF.